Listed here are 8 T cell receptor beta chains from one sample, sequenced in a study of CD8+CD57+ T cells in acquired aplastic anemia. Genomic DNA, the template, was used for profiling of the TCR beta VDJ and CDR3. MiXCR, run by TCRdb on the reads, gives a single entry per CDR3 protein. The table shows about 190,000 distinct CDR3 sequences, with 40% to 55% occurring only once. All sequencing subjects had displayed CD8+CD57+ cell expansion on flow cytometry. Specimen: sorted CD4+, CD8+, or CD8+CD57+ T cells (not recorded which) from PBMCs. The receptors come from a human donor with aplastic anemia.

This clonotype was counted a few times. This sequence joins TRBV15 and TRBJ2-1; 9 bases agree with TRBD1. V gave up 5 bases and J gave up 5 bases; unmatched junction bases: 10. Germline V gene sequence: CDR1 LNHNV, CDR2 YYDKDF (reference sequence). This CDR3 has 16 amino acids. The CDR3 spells CATSGSRTGANNEQFF. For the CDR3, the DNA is TGTGCCACCAGCGGTAGTAGGACAGGGGCCAACAATGAGCAGTTCTTC.

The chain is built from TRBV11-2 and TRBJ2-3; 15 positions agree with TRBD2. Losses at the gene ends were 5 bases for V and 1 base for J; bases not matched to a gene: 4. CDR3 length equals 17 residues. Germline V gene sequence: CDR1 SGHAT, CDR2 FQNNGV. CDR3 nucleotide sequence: TGTGCCAGCAGCCCGGGACTAGCGGGGGGACGCACAGATACGCAGTATTTT. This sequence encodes CASSPGLAGGRTDTQYF. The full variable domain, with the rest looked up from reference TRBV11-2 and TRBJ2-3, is EAGVAQSPRYKIIEKRQSVAFWCNPISGHATLYWYQQILGQGPKLLIQFQNNGVVDDSQLPKDRFSAERLKGVDSTLKIQPAKLEDSAVYLCASSPGLAGGRTDTQYFGPGTRLTVL.

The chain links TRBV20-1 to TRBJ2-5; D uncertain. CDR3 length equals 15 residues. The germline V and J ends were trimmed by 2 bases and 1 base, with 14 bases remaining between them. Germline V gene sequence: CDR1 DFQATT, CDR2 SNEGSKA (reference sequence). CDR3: CSARNYLSLQETQYF. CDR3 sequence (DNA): TGCAGTGCTAGAAATTACCTGAGCCTCCAAGAGACCCAGTACTTC.

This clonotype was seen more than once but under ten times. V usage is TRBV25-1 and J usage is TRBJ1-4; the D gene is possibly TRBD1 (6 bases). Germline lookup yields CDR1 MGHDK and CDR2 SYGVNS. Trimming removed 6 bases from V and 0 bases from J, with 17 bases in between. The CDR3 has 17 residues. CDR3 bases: TGTGCCAGCAGCGGGACATTACTTAGGACAACTAATGAAAAACTGTTTTTT. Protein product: CASSGTLLRTTNEKLFF.

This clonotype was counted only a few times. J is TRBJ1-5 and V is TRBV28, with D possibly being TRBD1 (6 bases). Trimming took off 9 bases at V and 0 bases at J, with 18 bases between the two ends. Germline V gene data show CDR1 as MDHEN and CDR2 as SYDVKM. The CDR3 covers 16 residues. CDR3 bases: TGTGCCAGTAAACTTAGGACAGAATATAGCAATCAGCCCCAGCATTTT. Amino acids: CASKLRTEYSNQPQHF.

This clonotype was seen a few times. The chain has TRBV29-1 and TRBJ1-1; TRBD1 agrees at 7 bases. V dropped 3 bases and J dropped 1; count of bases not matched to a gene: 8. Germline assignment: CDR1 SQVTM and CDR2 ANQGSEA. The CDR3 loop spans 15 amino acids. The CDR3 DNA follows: TGCAGCGTTGATTGGTCGGGACAGCAGAACACTGAAGCTTTCTTT. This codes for CSVDWSGQQNTEAFF.

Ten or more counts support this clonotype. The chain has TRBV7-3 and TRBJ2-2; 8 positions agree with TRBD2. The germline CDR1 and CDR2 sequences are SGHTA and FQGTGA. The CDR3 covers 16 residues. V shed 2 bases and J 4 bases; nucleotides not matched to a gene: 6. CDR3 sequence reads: CASSLLGRASTGELFF. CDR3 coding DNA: TGTGCCAGCAGCTTACTCGGGAGGGCCAGCACCGGGGAGCTGTTTTTT.

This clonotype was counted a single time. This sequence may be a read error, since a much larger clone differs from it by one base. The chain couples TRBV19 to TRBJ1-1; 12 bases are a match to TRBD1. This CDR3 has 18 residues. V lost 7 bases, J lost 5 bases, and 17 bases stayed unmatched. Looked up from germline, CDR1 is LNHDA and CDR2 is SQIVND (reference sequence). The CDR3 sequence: CASTIYAGTGGGWTEAFF. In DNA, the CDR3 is TGTGCCAGTACCATCTATGCCGGGACAGGGGGCGGATGGACTGAAGCTTTCTTT.